This paragraph covers one T cell receptor (beta chain) sequence. This clonotype was seen ten or more times. It has no known antigen specificity. No clone much larger than this one lies a single base away; base qualities are absent. From the cysteine up to the phenylalanine, the CDR3 has a length of 16 residues. The retained sequence is limited to the CDR3, 48 bases, with the frame set at the first base. As encoded in the germline V gene, CDR1 is SGHAT while CDR2 is FQNNGV. Trimming removed 5 bases from V and 4 bases from J; the gene matches leave 11 bases unexplained. Library preparation was by multiplex PCR. The sample was run on an Illumina HiSeq 4000. CDR3 regions were amplified by Arm-PCR with iRepertoire HTBI primers to construct TCR beta libraries. Gel purification was performed on PCR products prior to sequencing. Processing in the source paper ran as follows. Across samples, roughly 60 TRBV and 15 or so TRBJ segments were identified and used for gene usage analysis of CDR3 amino acid clonotypes. COPE and FqMerger were used to merge filtered high-quality paired reads into contigs. BLAST was used to align contigs to the IMGT TRBV, TRBD and TRBJ reference genes, and CDR3 was defined following IMGT. Highly expanded clones were defined as clonotypes with a frequency above 0.1%. Shannon entropy was used to measure repertoire diversity, and the Gini coefficient was used to measure V-J evenness. Clonotypes shared by more than one individual were considered public. Through fastp at Q25 and MiXCR, TCRdb rebuilt clones from the public reads, retaining in-frame beta chains. Rows merge per CDR3 protein into single entries with the most common DNA and genes. In this record, the V and J calls reflect TCRdb's handling and not the investigators' own analysis. This sample gives about 430,000 distinct CDR3 sequences in total; 14% to 15% of them show up just once. Under 9% of the sample comes from the top ten.

This entry belongs to a study of regulatory T cells in long-lasting Graves disease (dated by TCRdb to 2020 to 2023). The study in broad terms: In the newly diagnosed Graves' disease group, patients had been taking antithyroid drugs for less than 3 months. A total of roughly 35 samples underwent TCR sequencing: around 13 from persistent and around 20 from newly diagnosed Graves' disease patients. The study took place in China and was registered as a clinical trial. Persistent Graves' disease patients were compared with newly diagnosed Graves' disease patients by peripheral blood TCR sequencing and RNA sequencing. The study at large found these results: Sequencing and analysis were limited to the TCR beta chain. Peripheral blood alone was examined, since thyroid tissue, which constituted the primary lesion, could not be accessed. Compared with newly diagnosed patients, persistent Graves' disease patients had lower TCR Shannon entropy and fewer highly expanded clones, which suggests clonal expansion. The small sample size was acknowledged by the authors as a limitation that may reduce accuracy. Persistent patients shared more public clonotypes among themselves (over 2,500) than newly diagnosed patients did (nearly 1,000). Persistent disease showed preferential use of TRBV28, TRBJ1-2 and TRBJ2-5, whereas newly diagnosed disease favored TRBV20-1 and TRBJ2-1.

What this sample's time point label stands for: newly diagnosed GD, antithyroid drugs for less than 3 months. For both TCR sequencing and RNA sequencing, RNA was extracted from PBMCs in TRIzol. The diagnosis of Graves' disease was made according to American Thyroid Association guidelines. Recruitment of patients was carried out at an endocrinology department in Xi'an, China. Each patient gave 8.5 to 9.5 milliliters of peripheral blood, collected in an EDTA anticoagulant tube. Ficoll Paque Plus density gradient separation was used to isolate PBMCs, and no additional T cell sorting was done. An Agilent 2100 Bioanalyzer and agarose gel were used to check RNA quality, and a NanoDrop 2000 was used to measure RNA concentration. This same sample was also taken into another study, of T cells in Graves' hyperthyroidism and ophthalmopathy. According to the second study: Graves' hyperthyroidism was defined as stable when no progression to ophthalmopathy occurred over 18 months of follow-up. Hyperthyroidism patients were newly diagnosed, had a disease duration of under 2 months, and were aged 18 to 65 years. Any patient with an uncontrolled infection, another autoimmune disease, pregnancy or lactation was excluded. Diagnoses relied on clinical symptoms, serum thyroxine and TRAb, thyroid ultrasound and orbital computed tomography. For the first round of RT-PCR on the TCR CDR3, the HTBI primer set was used together with the Qiagen OneStep RT-PCR kit. Blood samples also contained most of the expanded thyroid clonotypes (frequency above 0.001), which suggests that blood repertoires may reflect thyroid immune responses. In cross-validation, a model built on a 13 V-J signature told ophthalmopathy apart from stable hyperthyroidism with approximately 90% sensitivity and roughly 81% specificity, and in testing the same model reached 80%/75%. In validation, the model predicted progression to ophthalmopathy a median of around 6.5 months before onset, with roughly 71% sensitivity and 72.22% specificity. To identify TCR V-J signatures that set the groups apart, the researchers used a discovery cohort of 95 to 100 patients, made up of 40 to 45 with Graves' ophthalmopathy and some 58 with stable Graves' hyperthyroidism. Prospective prediction of ophthalmopathy was tested in an independent validation cohort consisting of 18 hyperthyroidism patients and some 17 patients who later progressed to ophthalmopathy. The roughly 91 discovery patients were randomly split 7:3 into training and test sets. In addition, the study compared T-cell repertoires in thyroid tissue and in blood from five or six Graves' hyperthyroidism patients. Following sampling, methimazole starting at 30 mg daily was given to hyperthyroidism patients, and high-dose intravenous methylprednisolone was given to ophthalmopathy patients. A second multiplex PCR round built the libraries, followed by size selection and purification. Paired-end sequencing of the libraries was performed with 100 bp reads on an Illumina HiSeq2000. Raw data were processed with SOAPnuke, discarding reads with adapters, uncalled bases, mean Phred below 15, or no exact constant-primer or identifier match. High-quality paired reads were merged with COPE v1.2.5, and unique nucleotide sequences were defined as clonotypes. MiTCR v1.1 was used to align clonotypes to the IMGT TRBV, TRBD and TRBJ reference segments. The analysis was restricted to V-J combinations with a frequency above 0.0001, which together covered roughly 99% of the repertoires. The TCS score was defined as F50 (clonal expansion) divided by E x V (chaos), with BLOSUM62-based TCRdist calculated between CDR3 peptides within each V-J. Welch's t-statistics and random forest reduced 450 to 600 V-J features to under 15, which were used in a naive Bayes classifier (R e1071). Sample size was not statistically predetermined, and blinding of investigators to group allocation was not performed. TCR Vbeta CDR3 sequencing of 120 to 150 peripheral blood samples (roughly 41 ophthalmopathy, about 74 hyperthyroidism and some 17 progressor patients) is reported in the paper.

The chain employs TRBV11-2 and TRBJ1-2, with TRBD1 identical over 9 junction bases. The sequence derives from a woman aged 40 to 50 with Graves disease. Donor details come from another sample of the same person, matched by shared clones. Sequenced here: peripheral blood mononuclear cells (PBMCs), sampled at new diagnosis, from a patient treated with antithyroid drugs. The nucleotide sequence reads TGTGCCAGCAGCCCAGCCCATGGGACAGGGATCTATGGCTACACCTTC. Protein translation: CASSPAHGTGIYGYTF.